Below, 8 T cell receptor beta chains from the same sample are listed, as sequenced in a study of cytomegalovirus exposure and HLA in healthy donors. PCR primers comprised 60 Vbeta and 13 Jbeta primers. Some clones are missing from TCRdb's copy, which holds only in-frame ones; the method was immunoSEQ multiplex PCR. The sample has under 200,000 clones. Sequencing was performed on PBMCs. Receptors originate from a man aged 25-40 years in good health and CMV-seronegative.

The chain recombines TRBV7-6 with TRBJ2-1; 13 bases align to TRBD2. After removal of 0 bases from V and 2 bases from J, the junction contained 13 bases not matched to a gene. The CDR3 extends over 21 amino acids. Germline CDR1 is SGHVS and CDR2 is FNYEAQ. This CDR3 reads CASSLALRLAGGQRAYNEQFF. The CDR3 DNA follows: TGTGCCAGCAGCTTAGCACTCAGACTAGCGGGGGGACAGCGAGCCTACAATGAGCAGTTCTTC.

This rearrangement joins TRBV5-1 to TRBJ2-3; D is ambiguous. Trimming took 4 bases from V and 2 from J, leaving 5 bases between them. Germline CDR1 and CDR2: SGHRS and YFSETQ. The length of the CDR3 is 12 residues. The CDR3 sequence: CASSAPTDTQYF. CDR3 sequence (DNA): TGCGCCAGCAGCGCGCCCACAGATACGCAGTATTTT.

The chain's CDR3 is CASSLASGFQPYEQYF. Written as DNA, the CDR3 is TGTGCCAGCAGCTTAGCGTCAGGGTTCCAACCCTACGAGCAGTACTTC. The gene calls are TRBV7-9 and TRBJ2-7; D is possibly TRBD1 (5 bases). Germline assignment: CDR1 SEHNR and CDR2 FQNEAQ (reference sequence). The CDR3 covers 16 residues. With 0 bases removed from V and 2 bases from J, the gap between germline ends came to 14 bases.

This chain connects TRBV7-8 to TRBJ2-7, with D perhaps TRBD2 (6 bases). The germline gives CDR1 SGHVS, CDR2 FQNEAQ. V lost 7 bases and J 3 bases, leaving 19 bases between the germline ends. This CDR3 contains 15 residues. CDR3 in amino acids: CASTPTSGLDYEQYF. The CDR3 bases are TGTGCCAGCACCCCGACCTCGGGACTTGACTACGAGCAGTACTTC.

Here the CDR3 reads CASRRLELGYEQYF. Written as DNA, the CDR3 is TGTGCCAGCAGGAGGTTGGAGCTGGGTTACGAGCAGTACTTC. The gene calls are TRBV6-1 and TRBJ2-5; D remains ambiguous. The DNA end lines up better with TRBJ2-7; the J call may be wrong. The germline V gene has CDR1 MNHNS and CDR2 SASEGT. This CDR3 region has 14 residues.

CDR3 in DNA: TGTGCCAGCAGCCCTTCAGGGGGGCCTAACTATGGCTACACCTTC. It translates to CASSPSGGPNYGYTF. The V and J genes are TRBV9 and TRBJ1-2, with 7 bases fitting TRBD1. This CDR3 comprises 15 residues. Losses at the gene ends were 4 bases for V and 0 bases for J; bases not matched to a gene: 6. The germline V gene encodes CDR1 SGDLS and CDR2 YYNGEE. The full variable domain, its missing parts supplied by reference TRBV9 and TRBJ1-2, is DSGVTQTPKHLITATGQRVTLRCSPRSGDLSVYWYQQSLDQGLQFLIQYYNGEERAKGNILERFSAQQFPDLHSELNLSSLELGDSALYFCASSPSGGPNYGYTFGSGTRLTVV.

The chain carries TRBV4-3 and TRBJ2-7; D is possibly TRBD1 (6 bases). The length of the CDR3 is 15 residues. The V end was cut by 1 base, the J end by 6 bases, with 16 bases between. The V gene's germline CDR1 is LGHNA and CDR2 YSLEER. As DNA, the CDR3 is TGCGCCAGCAGCCAAGGGGACATCCTTTCCCTCGAGCAGTACTTC. Protein product: CASSQGDILSLEQYF.

The J gene is TRBJ1-5, the V gene TRBV7-8; D is possibly TRBD1 (6 bases). The CDR3 has 17 residues. V was shortened by 1 base and J by 6 bases, with 19 bases between the two germline ends. Germline values: CDR1 SGHVS, CDR2 FQNEAQ. The CDR3 sequence is CASSLVGGVISGQPQHF. In DNA, the CDR3 is TGTGCCAGCAGCTTAGTTGGGGGCGTTATCTCGGGTCAGCCCCAGCATTTT.